This TCR beta chain derives from a study of cytomegalovirus exposure and HLA in healthy donors. Whole-study results and caveats: Common viral pathogens seemed, in a later analysis, to connect with several of the most significant clusters. In an earlier analysis, in some 500 donors, most V segments appeared productive either ~90% or ~30% of the time. Presence/absence results assume similar sequencing depth per donor, which may not hold. Most subjects had HLA-A and HLA-B alleles reportedly predicted accurately by TCR beta sequences.

For this clone: Its antigen is not identified. At the DNA level, this CDR3 is encoded by other sequences in the same sample as well.

There are 15 residues in the CDR3. Per the germline V gene, CDR1 is KGHSH and CDR2 is LQKENI. V lost 1 base and J lost 2, with 8 bases in between. This PCR relied on a set of 60 Vbeta primers and 13 Jbeta primers. The table came from immunoSEQ multiplex PCR; TCRdb's copy has only in-frame clones and leaves some out. The table shows 70,000 to 85,000 clones, with around 70% occurring only once. V and J are TRBV18 and TRBJ2-2; no firm D call. Specimen: PBMCs. This receptor was taken from a man aged 35-49 years in good health and CMV-seropositive. The CDR3 sequence: CASSPRTANTGELFF. CDR3 nucleotides: TGTGCCAGCTCACCACGTACAGCCAACACCGGGGAGCTGTTTTTT.